Given below is one T cell receptor beta chain in context. This clonotype was recorded a few times. This clone's antigen is unknown. Per-nucleotide qualities are absent, and no much larger clonotype sits a single base away. The sample is drawn from a study of identical twins (dated by TCRdb to the mid-2010s). With respect to the entire study: To test whether fetal clonotypes persist, this study deep-sequenced TCR alpha and beta repertoires from monozygotic twins, from unrelated adults of various ages, and from cord blood. To rule out contamination, replicate twin experiments were performed at different times with different library preparation protocols.

Every donor was a healthy Caucasian. The twin cohort consisted of three pairs of female monozygotic twins, all aged about 18 to 30 years. RNA for TCR libraries was isolated from peripheral blood mononuclear cells. V lost 7 bases and J lost 2 bases, and the count of bases not matched to a germline gene is 5. CDR1 and CDR2 are drawn from the germline V gene: SGHRS, YFSETQ. The CDR3 runs 14 amino acids, cysteine and phenylalanine included. The CDR3 DNA has 42 bases and is translated from base 1. Receptor amplification or capture employed 5' RACE. TCRdb names Illumina HiSeq 2000 as the instrument used. A universal primer binding site was added through template switching, and the final cDNA carried a unique molecular identifier so that TCR cDNA molecules could be counted accurately. Specific primers in the conserved constant-segment region were used to synthesize first-strand cDNA for the TCR alpha and beta chains. To control for contamination, every cDNA library was double barcoded, receiving both a SMART-Mk sample barcode and Illumina barcodes. Two successive PCR steps introduced TruSeq adapter sequences along with Illumina sample barcodes. The Illumina HiSeq platform was used with custom primers to sequence TCR alpha and beta cDNA libraries. Per the source publication's procedure: MiGEC processed the raw reads to extract unique molecular identifiers, while MiXCR was used to determine the CDR3 positions. For each individual, recombination models were inferred using an EM algorithm with the repgenHMM and IGoR tools. Shared clonotypes were analyzed with the tcR package in R, and sharing was normalized by the product of cloneset sizes. To study raw recombination free of thymic and clonal selection effects, out-of-frame nonproductive sequences were analyzed. Clones were called with MiXCR by TCRdb after fastp trimmed the public reads at Q25, and only in-frame beta chains were retained. Identical CDR3 protein sequences are pooled into one entry, listed with their most common genes and DNA. The V and J calls and clone size come from TCRdb's table, not from the authors' own analysis. This sample comprises some 900,000 distinct CDR3 sequences, about 12% of them detected only once. The top ten hold 1.5% to 2% of the sample.

Findings and caveats that apply to the study as a whole: Because the same donors could not be followed over many years, conclusions were based on cross-sectional statistical analysis. Zero-insertion analyses could be partly confounded by invariant T cells such as MAIT and iNKT, although diverse VJ usage argued against such confounding for most clonotypes. The excess sharing between twins in beta out-of-frame sequences was weaker because fewer shared sequences reduced the signal-to-noise ratio. Compared with coincidental sharing between unrelated individuals, out-of-frame TCR alpha sequences shared between twins had an excess of sequences with low generation probability. Fewer insertions were carried by abundant cord blood beta clonotypes; a weaker similar trend was observed in young adult naive repertoires, while no such trend was observed in memory repertoires. In monozygotic twins, recombination models systematically underestimated out-of-frame TCR alpha sharing, but the models matched the sharing seen between unrelated individuals.

This sample was shared with a second study, whose subject was yellow fever vaccine responses in identical twins. As noted in the second study: According to the authors, in identical twins the way T cells responded to vaccination appeared partly convergent and partly personalized. In the study, vaccine-responding T cell clones were precisely tracked in identical twins.

This receptor chain uses TRBV5-1 and TRBJ1-2; 10 bases in the middle match TRBD1. Sequenced: PBMCs. The receptor comes from a woman aged 18-35 years in good health. The DNA sequence is given as TGCGCCAGCGCAGGACAGGGGGGAAACTATGGCTACACCTTC. Its protein is CASAGQGGNYGYTF.